The clone carrying this T cell receptor beta chain came up a few times. What it binds is unknown. With 2 bases removed from V and 5 bases from J, the gap between germline ends came to 13 bases. The CDR3 runs to 15 residues. Per germline, CDR1 SGHTA and CDR2 FQGNSA. The source of the sample is a study of beta chain features in type 1 diabetes. Study context: Healthy donors and patients showed comparable age, gender and cell yields.

TCRB transcripts that were expressed got sequenced, as all of the isolated RNA had been reverse transcribed. Libraries were prepared by immunoSEQ multiplex PCR; TCRdb keeps only in-frame clonotypes and omits some of them. The sample includes roughly 220,000 clones, 16% of them seen just once. Study-wide points: All four CD4+ subsets from Type 1 diabetes patients carried moderately but significantly shorter TCRB CDR3s.

Sample: naive CD4+ T cells from blood. The source of this sequence is a man aged 25 to 40 with type 1 diabetes. V is TRBV7-2 and J is TRBJ2-4, with D perhaps TRBD1 (5 bases). The CDR3 DNA reads TGTGCCAGCAGCTTATTGTGGGGCGGCGAAAACATTCAGTACTTC. Its translation is CASSLLWGGENIQYF.